This T cell receptor beta chain was recorded in a study of cytomegalovirus exposure and HLA in healthy donors. Study-wide findings and caveats: It was reportedly the case that the classifier diagnosed cytomegalovirus status with high specificity and sensitivity.

13 Jbeta primers and 60 Vbeta primers were used for the PCR. Clones were sequenced by immunoSEQ multiplex PCR, and TCRdb holds only the in-frame ones, with some missing. The sample carries approximately 160,000 clones, roughly 76% recorded once. The count of this clone is one. Its antigen is as yet unknown. The CDR3 is made up of 13 amino acids. CDR1 and CDR2 (germline): SGHVS, FNYEAQ. V was cut by 3 bases and J by 2 bases, with 8 bases left in between. The receptor's source is a human donor in good health. The sequenced material came from PBMCs. The rearrangement uses TRBV7-6 and TRBJ2-7, with TRBD2 as a possible D gene (6 bases). In nucleotides, the CDR3 is TGTGCCAGCAGCTTGGAGGGGCCCTACGAGCAGTACTTC. Encoded protein: CASSLEGPYEQYF. The full variable domain, rest sourced from reference TRBV7-6 and TRBJ2-7, is GAGVSQSPRYKVTKRGQDVALRCDPISGHVSLYWYRQALGQGPEFLTYFNYEAQQDKSGLPNDRFSAERPEGSISTLTIQRTEQRDSAMYRCASSLEGPYEQYFGPGTRLTVT.